Listed below are T cell receptor beta chains from one sample, sequenced in a study of T cell changes during pregnancy in multiple sclerosis. Sequencing was performed with immunoSEQ multiplex PCR; in TCRdb, only in-frame clones are kept and a portion is missing. The data contain about 70,000 clones, 94% of them seen just once; the ten biggest clones take up about 0.5%. The sample was peripheral blood, taken in the third trimester of pregnancy. Receptor source: a female donor with multiple sclerosis, enrolled in a pregnancy study. The CDR3 runs from the conserved cysteine through the conserved F or W. D genes are given only for firm matches. Size values are once, few and many counts, or a class for expanded clones, and some rows have none.

>NA|NA|TRBJ1-1|TRBV7-2
CASSLLQFGTEAFF
TGTGCCAGCAGCCTGTTGCAGTTCGGGACTGAAGCTTTCTTT
>NA|NA|TRBJ1-1|TRBV7-9
CASSLELGFGMYTEAFF
TGTGCCAGCAGCTTAGAACTAGGGTTCGGGATGTACACTGAAGCTTTCTTT
>NA|NA|TRBJ1-1|TRBV18
CASSPTEIMNTEAFF
TGTGCCAGCTCACCGACGGAGATTATGAACACTGAAGCTTTCTTT
>NA|NA|TRBJ2-3|TRBV7-2
CASSPFHDTQYF
TGTGCCAGCAGCCCATTTCATGATACGCAGTATTTT
>NA|once|TRBJ2-3|TRBV7-9
CASSIVGERTDTQYF
TGTGCCAGCAGCATAGTAGGGGAACGCACAGATACGCAGTATTTT
>TRBD1|once|TRBJ1-2|TRBV7-2
CASSLGQGLGGYTF
TGTGCCAGCAGCTTAGGACAGGGGTTAGGAGGCTACACCTTC
>NA|NA|TRBJ2-3|TRBV13
CASSFADTQYF
TGTGCCAGCAGCTTCGCAGATACGCAGTATTTT
>NA|NA|TRBJ1-2|TRBV11-2
CASSLDRAGGYGYTF
TGTGCCAGCAGCTTAGATCGGGCAGGAGGCTATGGCTACACCTTC
>TRBD2|NA|TRBJ2-1|TRBV11-2
CASSLLVGRGPTNEQFF
TGTGCCAGCAGCCTACTGGTCGGGAGGGGCCCGACCAATGAGCAGTTCTTC
>TRBD1|NA|TRBJ1-1|TRBV7-3
CASSLRQGYAAEAFF
TGTGCCAGCAGCCTCCGACAGGGCTACGCCGCTGAAGCTTTCTTT
>NA|NA|TRBJ2-1|TRBV7-3
CASSSGLRHNEQFF
TGTGCCAGCAGCTCCGGACTACGGCACAATGAGCAGTTCTTC
>TRBD1|NA|TRBJ1-4|TRBV18
CASSPQGALNEKLFF
TGTGCCAGCTCACCACAGGGGGCCCTTAATGAAAAACTGTTTTTT
>NA|NA|TRBJ2-7|TRBV20-1
CSAIAGKEQYF
TGCAGTGCTATTGCGGGGAAGGAGCAGTACTTC
>TRBD1|once|TRBJ1-2|TRBV10-3
CAISESKPGQALGYTF
TGTGCCATCAGTGAGTCTAAACCGGGACAGGCTCTTGGCTACACCTTC
>TRBD2|NA|TRBJ2-1|TRBV7-3
CASSPTSGAYNEQFF
TGTGCCAGCAGTCCCACTAGCGGGGCCTACAATGAGCAGTTCTTC
>NA|NA|TRBJ1-2|TRBV12-5
CASGLPPRGNYGYTF
TGTGCTAGTGGTTTGCCCCCCAGGGGAAACTATGGCTACACCTTC
>TRBD1|NA|TRBJ2-7|TRBV5-1
CASSLSGTGYGAPYEQYF
TGCGCCAGCAGCTTATCCGGGACAGGTTATGGGGCACCCTACGAGCAGTACTTC
>TRBD1|NA|TRBJ2-3|TRBV27
CASSLRDRDTDTQYF
TGTGCCAGCAGTTTACGGGACAGGGACACAGATACGCAGTATTTT
>NA|NA|TRBJ1-6|TRBV30
CAWSVLKGSYNSPLHF
TGTGCCTGGAGTGTACTGAAGGGGTCCTATAATTCACCCCTCCACTTT
>NA|NA|TRBJ1-3|TRBV7-2
CASSLVGAGSGNTIYF
TGTGCCAGCAGCTTAGTGGGGGCCGGGTCTGGAAACACCATATATTTT
>NA|NA|TRBJ1-1|TRBV7-9
CASSLISGAEAFF
TGTGCCAGCAGCTTAATATCAGGGGCAGAAGCTTTCTTT
>NA|NA|TRBJ1-1|TRBV5-5
CASSLAVKRTEAFF
TGTGCCAGCAGCTTGGCGGTCAAACGGACTGAAGCTTTCTTT
>TRBD1|NA|TRBJ1-2|TRBV10-2
CASRGSGIPGQSNYGYTF
TGCGCCAGCAGGGGAAGTGGGATTCCGGGACAGAGTAACTATGGCTACACCTTC
>NA|NA|TRBJ2-1|TRBV6-5
CASSYAYHNEQFF
TGTGCCAGCAGTTACGCCTACCACAATGAGCAGTTCTTC
>TRBD1|NA|TRBJ2-7|TRBV4-2
CASSLRQGIFKDEQYF
TGTGCCAGCAGCCTTCGACAGGGAATTTTCAAAGACGAGCAGTACTTC
>TRBD1|NA|TRBJ1-2|TRBV4-3
CASSVDAGTGYGYTF
TGCGCCAGCAGCGTCGACGCCGGGACAGGCTATGGCTACACCTTC
>TRBD1|NA|TRBJ2-5|TRBV2
CASTEGGTGQETQYF
TGTGCCAGCACCGAAGGTGGGACAGGGCAAGAGACCCAGTACTTC
>NA|NA|TRBJ1-1|TRBV11-2
CASSLEPGDPNTEAFF
TGTGCCAGCAGCTTAGAGCCGGGGGACCCGAACACTGAAGCTTTCTTT
>TRBD1|NA|TRBJ1-2|TRBV29-1
CSAEPTDRVYTF
TGCAGCGCCGAACCCACAGACAGGGTCTACACCTTC
>NA|NA|TRBJ2-5|TRBV9
CASSVGGGAQETQYF
TGTGCCAGCAGCGTAGGTGGGGGGGCCCAAGAGACCCAGTACTTC
>TRBD1|NA|TRBJ1-1|TRBV6-1
CASSVLSTRQGTEAFF
TGTGCCAGCAGTGTCCTCTCGACCCGACAGGGCACTGAAGCTTTCTTT
>TRBD1|NA|TRBJ2-6|TRBV2
CAGPGQAASGANVLTF
TGTGCCGGCCCGGGACAGGCCGCCTCTGGGGCCAACGTCCTGACTTTC
>TRBD1|NA|TRBJ2-7|TRBV9
CASSPRDRLTFSYEQYF
TGTGCCAGCAGCCCACGGGACAGACTTACCTTCTCCTACGAGCAGTACTTC
>TRBD2|NA|TRBJ2-3|TRBV5-1
CASTYSGASTDTQYF
TGCGCCAGCACCTATAGCGGGGCGAGCACAGATACGCAGTATTTT
>NA|NA|TRBJ1-2|TRBV30
CAWSAGRNYGYTF
TGTGCCTGGAGTGCAGGTCGGAACTATGGCTACACCTTC